This T cell receptor (beta chain) appears in the sequencing data of a study of blood T cells in healthy people across ages. Looked up from germline, CDR1 is LGHNA and CDR2 is YSLEER. This CDR3 is 16 amino acids long. V shed 1 base, J shed 6 bases, and the junction held 6 bases outside the gene matches. Points on this clonotype: Its antigen is not identified.

Study-level findings and limits: With unsorted PBMCs, a conclusive comparison of naive versus antigen-experienced cells was not possible.

A sample-barcoded 5' primer and a J-beta primer mix were used in a second PCR of roughly 7 to 11 cycles. Every molecule of cDNA carried a tag from a template-switch adaptor with 12 random nucleotides. TCRdb ran MiXCR on the 5' RACE reads and lists one entry per CDR3 protein. The sample includes about 830,000 distinct CDR3 sequences, roughly 60% of them seen just once. The study recruited healthy Caucasian donors from Russia who were aged about 6 to 90. Every sample had a minimum of 6 million PBMCs isolated. The source material was blood. The clonotype was recovered from a man aged 30-40 years in good health. The gene calls are TRBV4-3 and TRBJ2-1, with TRBD2 matching over 10 bases. CDR3 sequence: CASSQVPAGGLNEQFF. CDR3 nucleotides: TGCGCCAGCAGCCAAGTGCCAGCGGGAGGGCTCAATGAGCAGTTCTTC.